Each of the 3 T cell receptor beta chains below was sequenced from the same sample in a study of T cell clones after liver transplantation. Measured with immunoSEQ multiplex PCR; TCRdb has only the in-frame clones, and not every one. Among 65,000 to 90,000 clones listed, 90% were seen once. Source: CD4+ T cells from blood, taken before liver transplant. Receptors originate from a human donor who received a liver transplant.

The CDR3 nucleotides read TGTGCCAGTAGTATAGGGACTAGCGGGAGCTACGAGCAGTACTTC. Protein product: CASSIGTSGSYEQYF. This chain uses TRBV19 with TRBJ2-7; 13 nucleotides line up with TRBD2. The CDR3 is 15 residues long. Germline lookup yields CDR1 LNHDA and CDR2 SQIVND (reference sequence). Losses at the gene ends were 1 base for V and 3 bases for J; bases not matched to a gene: 0.

The rearrangement links TRBV7-2 to TRBJ1-2; D is undetermined. The CDR3 extends over 12 amino acids. V was pared by 3 bases and J by 8 bases, with 10 bases between. Germline V CDR1 and CDR2: SGHTA, FQGNSA. The CDR3 DNA reads as TGTGCCAGCAGCTTGAGCCTTAGGGGCTACACCTTC. Its translation: CASSLSLRGYTF.

V is TRBV7-6 and J is TRBJ2-2; a weak D match, TRBD2 (6 bases). Per the germline V gene, CDR1 is SGHVS and CDR2 is FNYEAQ. CDR3 size: 14 residues. V was trimmed by 6 bases and J by 4 bases, leaving 12 bases between them. The CDR3 protein is CASRFQAGTGELFF. The CDR3 bases are TGTGCCAGCAGATTCCAAGCGGGCACCGGGGAGCTGTTTTTT.